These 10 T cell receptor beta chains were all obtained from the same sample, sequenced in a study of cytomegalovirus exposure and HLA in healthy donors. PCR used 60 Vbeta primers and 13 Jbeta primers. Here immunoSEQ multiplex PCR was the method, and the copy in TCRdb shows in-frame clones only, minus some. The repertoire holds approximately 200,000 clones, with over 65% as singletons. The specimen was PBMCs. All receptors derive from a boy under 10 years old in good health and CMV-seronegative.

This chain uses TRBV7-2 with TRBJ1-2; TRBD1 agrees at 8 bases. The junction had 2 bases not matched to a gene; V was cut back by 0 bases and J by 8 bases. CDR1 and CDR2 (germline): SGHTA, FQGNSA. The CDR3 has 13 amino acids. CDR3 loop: CASSLATGDGYTF. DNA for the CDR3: TGTGCCAGCAGCTTAGCGACAGGGGACGGCTACACCTTC.

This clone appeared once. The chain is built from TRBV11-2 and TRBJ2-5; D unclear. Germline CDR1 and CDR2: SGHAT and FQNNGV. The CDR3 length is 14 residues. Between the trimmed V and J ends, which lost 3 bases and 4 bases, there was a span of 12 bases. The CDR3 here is CASSFGSGRETQYF. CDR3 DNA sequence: TGTGCCAGCAGCTTTGGGTCAGGAAGAGAGACCCAGTACTTC.

CDR3 bases: TGCAGCTCGTCGGGGACAGGGGACAACGAGCAGTACTTC. Its translation: CSSSGTGDNEQYF. This chain joins TRBV29-1 and TRBJ2-7; 10 bases align to TRBD1. CDR1 is SQVTM, CDR2 ANQGSEA, per germline. Trimming at V came to 8 bases and at J to 5 bases, leaving 9 bases not matched to a gene. CDR3 length: 13 residues.

CDR3 DNA: TGTGCCAGCAGACCTACGGACAGGGAATATGGCTACACCTTC. It specifies CASRPTDREYGYTF. The chain is built from TRBV4-2 and TRBJ1-2; 8 bases are a match to TRBD1. In germline, CDR1 is LGHNA, CDR2 YNFKEQ. Trimming removed 6 bases from V and 5 bases from J; junction bases left unmatched: 8. The CDR3 runs 14 residues.

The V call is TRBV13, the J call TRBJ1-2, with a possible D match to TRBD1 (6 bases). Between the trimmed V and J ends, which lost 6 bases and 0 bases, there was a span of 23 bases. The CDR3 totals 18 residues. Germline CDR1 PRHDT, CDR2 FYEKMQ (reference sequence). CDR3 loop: CASRVRGAATLANYGYTF. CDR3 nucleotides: TGTGCCAGCAGGGTACGGGGGGCGGCCACCTTAGCTAACTATGGCTACACCTTC.

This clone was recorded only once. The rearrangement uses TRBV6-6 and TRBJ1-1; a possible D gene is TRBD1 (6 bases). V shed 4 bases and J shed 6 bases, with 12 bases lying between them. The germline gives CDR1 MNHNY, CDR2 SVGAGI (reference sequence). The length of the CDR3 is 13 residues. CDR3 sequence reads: CASSFQGSAEAFF. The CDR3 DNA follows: TGTGCCAGCAGTTTCCAGGGGTCCGCTGAAGCTTTCTTT.

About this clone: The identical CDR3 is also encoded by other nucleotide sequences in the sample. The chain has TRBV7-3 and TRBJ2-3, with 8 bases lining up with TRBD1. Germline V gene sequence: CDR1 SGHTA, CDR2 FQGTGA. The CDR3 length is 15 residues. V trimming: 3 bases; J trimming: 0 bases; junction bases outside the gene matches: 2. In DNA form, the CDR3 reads TGTGCCAGCAGCTTGGGGACAGGCAGCACAGATACGCAGTATTTT. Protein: CASSLGTGSTDTQYF.

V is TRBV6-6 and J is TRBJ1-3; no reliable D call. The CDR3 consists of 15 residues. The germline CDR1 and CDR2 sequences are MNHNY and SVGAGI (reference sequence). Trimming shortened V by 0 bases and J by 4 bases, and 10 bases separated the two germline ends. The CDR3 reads CASSYSGAPGNTIYF. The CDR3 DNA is TGTGCCAGCAGTTACTCGGGAGCCCCAGGAAACACCATATATTTT.

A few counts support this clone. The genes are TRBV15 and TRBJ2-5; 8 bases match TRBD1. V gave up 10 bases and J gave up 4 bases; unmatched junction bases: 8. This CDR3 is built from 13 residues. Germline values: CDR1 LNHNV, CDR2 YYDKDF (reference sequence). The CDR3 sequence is CAIRQGSGETQYF. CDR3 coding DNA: TGTGCCATCCGACAGGGGTCGGGAGAGACCCAGTACTTC.

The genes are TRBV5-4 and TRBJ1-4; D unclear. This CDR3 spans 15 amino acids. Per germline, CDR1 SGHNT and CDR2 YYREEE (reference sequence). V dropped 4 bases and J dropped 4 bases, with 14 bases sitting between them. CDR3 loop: CASSRWGEGNEKLFF. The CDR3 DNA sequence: TGTGCCAGCAGCCGGTGGGGAGAGGGTAATGAAAAACTGTTTTTT.